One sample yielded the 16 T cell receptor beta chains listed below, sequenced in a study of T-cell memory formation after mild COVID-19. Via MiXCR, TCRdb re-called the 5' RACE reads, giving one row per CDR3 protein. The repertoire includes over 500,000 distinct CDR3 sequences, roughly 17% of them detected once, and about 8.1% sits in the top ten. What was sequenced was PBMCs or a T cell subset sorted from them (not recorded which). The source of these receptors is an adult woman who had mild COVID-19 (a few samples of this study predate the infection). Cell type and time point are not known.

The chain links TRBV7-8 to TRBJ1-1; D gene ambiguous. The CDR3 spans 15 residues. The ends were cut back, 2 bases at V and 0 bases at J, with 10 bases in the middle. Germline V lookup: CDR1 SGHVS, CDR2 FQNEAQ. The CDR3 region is CASSLSRLMNTEAFF. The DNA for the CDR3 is TGTGCCAGCAGCTTAAGTCGACTGATGAACACTGAAGCTTTCTTT.

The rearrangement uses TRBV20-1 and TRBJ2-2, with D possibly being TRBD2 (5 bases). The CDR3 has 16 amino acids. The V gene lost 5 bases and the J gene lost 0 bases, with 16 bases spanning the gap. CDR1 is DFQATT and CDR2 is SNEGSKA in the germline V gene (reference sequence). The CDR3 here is CSAPLPGLSNTGELFF. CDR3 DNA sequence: TGCAGTGCTCCTCTACCAGGACTCTCGAACACCGGGGAGCTGTTTTTT.

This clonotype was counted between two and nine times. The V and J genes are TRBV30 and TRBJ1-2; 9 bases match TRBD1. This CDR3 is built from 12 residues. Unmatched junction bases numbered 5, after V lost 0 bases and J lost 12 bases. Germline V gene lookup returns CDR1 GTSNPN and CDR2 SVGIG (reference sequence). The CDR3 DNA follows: TGTGCCTGGAGTGTACCCGGGACAGGGAACACCTTC. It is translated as CAWSVPGTGNTF.

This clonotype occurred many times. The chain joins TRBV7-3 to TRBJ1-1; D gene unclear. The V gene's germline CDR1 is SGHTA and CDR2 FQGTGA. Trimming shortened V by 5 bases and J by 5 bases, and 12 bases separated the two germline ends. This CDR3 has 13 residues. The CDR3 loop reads CASSNNGGTEAFF. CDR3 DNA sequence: TGTGCCAGCAGCAACAATGGTGGGACTGAAGCTTTCTTT.

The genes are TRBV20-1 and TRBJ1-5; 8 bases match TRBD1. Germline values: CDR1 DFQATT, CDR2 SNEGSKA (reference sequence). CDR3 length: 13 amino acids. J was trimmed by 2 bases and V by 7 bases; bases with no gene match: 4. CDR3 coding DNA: TGCAGTGGACAGGGGCACGGCAATCAGCCCCAGCATTTT. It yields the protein CSGQGHGNQPQHF.

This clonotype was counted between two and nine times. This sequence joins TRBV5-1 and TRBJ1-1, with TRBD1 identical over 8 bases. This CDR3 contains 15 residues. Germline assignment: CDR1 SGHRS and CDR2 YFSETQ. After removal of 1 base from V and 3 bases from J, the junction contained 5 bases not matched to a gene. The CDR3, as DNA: TGCGCCAGCAGCTTGTCGCCAGGGGGCTACACTGAAGCTTTCTTT. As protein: CASSLSPGGYTEAFF. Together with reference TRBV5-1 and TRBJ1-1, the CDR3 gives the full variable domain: KAGVTQTPRYLIKTRGQQVTLSCSPISGHRSVSWYQQTPGQGLQFLFEYFSETQRNKGNFPGRFSGRQFSNSRSEMNVSTLELGDSALYLCASSLSPGGYTEAFFGQGTRLTVV.

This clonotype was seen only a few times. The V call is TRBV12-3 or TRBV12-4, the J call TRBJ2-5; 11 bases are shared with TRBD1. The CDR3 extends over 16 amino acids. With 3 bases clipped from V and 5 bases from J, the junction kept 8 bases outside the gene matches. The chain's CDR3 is CASSFGLGTGGETQYF. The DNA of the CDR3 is TGTGCCAGCAGTTTCGGTCTTGGGACAGGGGGGGAGACCCAGTACTTC.

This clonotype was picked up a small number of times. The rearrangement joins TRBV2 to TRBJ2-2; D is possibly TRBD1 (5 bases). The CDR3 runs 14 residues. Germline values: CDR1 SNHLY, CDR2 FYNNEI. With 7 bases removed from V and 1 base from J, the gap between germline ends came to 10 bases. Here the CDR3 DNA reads TGTGCCAGCAAATTAGACAGGAACACCGGGGAGCTGTTTTTT. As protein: CASKLDRNTGELFF. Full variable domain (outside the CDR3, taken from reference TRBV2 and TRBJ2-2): EPEVTQTPSHQVTQMGQEVILRCVPISNHLYFYWYRQILGQKVEFLVSFYNNEISEKSEIFDDQFSVERPDGSNFTLKIRSTKLEDSAMYFCASKLDRNTGELFFGEGSRLTVL.

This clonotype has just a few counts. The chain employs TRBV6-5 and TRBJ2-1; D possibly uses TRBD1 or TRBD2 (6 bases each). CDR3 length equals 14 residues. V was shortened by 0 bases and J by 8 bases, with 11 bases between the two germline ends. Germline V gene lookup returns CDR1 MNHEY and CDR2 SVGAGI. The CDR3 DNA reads TGTGCCAGCAGTTACTCAATTCGGGGGCATGAGCAGTTCTTC. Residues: CASSYSIRGHEQFF.

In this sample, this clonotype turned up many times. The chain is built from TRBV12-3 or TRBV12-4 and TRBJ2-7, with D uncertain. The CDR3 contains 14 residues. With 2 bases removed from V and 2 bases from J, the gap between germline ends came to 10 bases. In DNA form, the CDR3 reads TGTGCCAGCAGTTTACGAGACACTGCCTACGAGCAGTACTTC. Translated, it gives CASSLRDTAYEQYF.

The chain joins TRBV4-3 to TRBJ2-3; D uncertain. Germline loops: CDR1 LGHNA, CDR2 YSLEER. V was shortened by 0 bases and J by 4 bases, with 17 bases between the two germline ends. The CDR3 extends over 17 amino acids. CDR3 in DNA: TGCGCCAGCAGCCAAGATCATGCTAGTAGTTTCCCAGATACGCAGTATTTT. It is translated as CASSQDHASSFPDTQYF.

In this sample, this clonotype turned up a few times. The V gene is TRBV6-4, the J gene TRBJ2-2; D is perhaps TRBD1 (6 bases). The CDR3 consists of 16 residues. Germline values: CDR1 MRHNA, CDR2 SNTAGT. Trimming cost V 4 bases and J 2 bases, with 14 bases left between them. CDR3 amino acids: CASSATGPLNTGELFF. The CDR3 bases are TGTGCCAGCAGTGCAACAGGGCCCCTAAACACCGGGGAGCTGTTTTTT.

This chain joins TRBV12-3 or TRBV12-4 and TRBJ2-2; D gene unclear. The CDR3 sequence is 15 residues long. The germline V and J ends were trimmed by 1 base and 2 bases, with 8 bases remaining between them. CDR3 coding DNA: TGTGCCAGCAGTTTAGTCCTCGCCAACACCGGGGAGCTGTTTTTT. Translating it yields CASSLVLANTGELFF.

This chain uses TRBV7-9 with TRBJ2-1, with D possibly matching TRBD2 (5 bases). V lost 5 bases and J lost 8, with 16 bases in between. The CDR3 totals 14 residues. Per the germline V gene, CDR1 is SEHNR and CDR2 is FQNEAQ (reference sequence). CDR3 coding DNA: TGTGCCAGCAGCATATCAGCGGTAGTGCATGAGCAGTTCTTC. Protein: CASSISAVVHEQFF.

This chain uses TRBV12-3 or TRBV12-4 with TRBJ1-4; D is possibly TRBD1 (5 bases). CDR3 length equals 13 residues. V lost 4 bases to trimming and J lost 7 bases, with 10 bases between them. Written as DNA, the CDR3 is TGTGCCAGCAGTTCGACAGTCGGTGAAAAACTGTTTTTT. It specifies CASSSTVGEKLFF.

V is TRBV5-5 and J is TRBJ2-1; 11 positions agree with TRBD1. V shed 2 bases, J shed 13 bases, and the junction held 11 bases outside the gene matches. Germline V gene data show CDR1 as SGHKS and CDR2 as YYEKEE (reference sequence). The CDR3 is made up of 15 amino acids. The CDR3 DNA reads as TGTGCCAGCAGCTTTTCCGGACAGGGGGCGCGGGGCCAGTTCTTC. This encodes CASSFSGQGARGQFF.